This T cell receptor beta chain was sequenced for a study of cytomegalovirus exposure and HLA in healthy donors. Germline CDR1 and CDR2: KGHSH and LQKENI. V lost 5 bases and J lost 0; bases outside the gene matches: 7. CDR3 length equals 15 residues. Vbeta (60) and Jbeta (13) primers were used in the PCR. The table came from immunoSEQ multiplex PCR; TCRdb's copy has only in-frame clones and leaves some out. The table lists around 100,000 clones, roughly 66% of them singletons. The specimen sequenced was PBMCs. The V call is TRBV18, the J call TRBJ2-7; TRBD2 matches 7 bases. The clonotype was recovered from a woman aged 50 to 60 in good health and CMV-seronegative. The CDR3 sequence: CASSSSGAVSYEQYF. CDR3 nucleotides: TGTGCCAGCTCATCTAGCGGAGCAGTCTCCTACGAGCAGTACTTC.